The 31 T cell receptor beta chains in this list originate from one sample, sequenced in a study of CD8 T cells in Susac syndrome (dated by TCRdb to about 2019). The protocol used for the library was the immunoSEQ multiplex PCR assay. RNA was extracted using the RNeasy kit, and roughly 0.5 to 1 ug of the RNA was reverse transcribed with random hexamers. The public reads were reprocessed in TCRdb via fastp at Q25 and MiXCR, keeping in-frame beta chains. Here each entry gathers all rows of one CDR3 protein and keeps the most common genes and DNA. The sample table lists roughly 200,000 distinct CDR3 sequences, 85% to 95% of them with a count of one. The top ten constitute under 0.12% of the sample. The sample taken for sequencing was CD4+ T cells from PBMCs. Receptors were obtained from a human donor in good health.

The rearrangement uses TRBV28 and TRBJ2-1, with 8 bases identical to TRBD1. Germline assignment: CDR1 MDHEN and CDR2 SYDVKM. The CDR3 runs to 16 residues. J gave up 7 bases and V 7 bases, and 15 bases lay outside the gene matches. CDR3 in DNA: TGTGCCAGCAACCTGGGCGGGACAGGCGACGGGAATGAGCAGTTCTTC. The encoded protein is CASNLGGTGDGNEQFF.

The chain uses TRBV5-1 and TRBJ2-5; a possible D gene is TRBD1 (5 bases). Germline CDR1 reads SGHRS; CDR2 reads YFSETQ. The CDR3 runs to 14 residues. V was shortened by 0 bases and J by 5 bases, with 11 bases between the two germline ends. The CDR3 sequence is CASSLDIRAETQYF. The CDR3 DNA reads TGCGCCAGCAGCTTGGATATCAGGGCCGAGACCCAGTACTTC. The full variable domain, with the rest looked up from reference TRBV5-1 and TRBJ2-5, is KAGVTQTPRYLIKTRGQQVTLSCSPISGHRSVSWYQQTPGQGLQFLFEYFSETQRNKGNFPGRFSGRQFSNSRSEMNVSTLELGDSALYLCASSLDIRAETQYFGPGTRLLVL.

V and J are TRBV29-1 and TRBJ1-5, with 12 bases matching TRBD1. This CDR3 spans 15 amino acids. Germline CDR1 reads SQVTM; CDR2 reads ANQGSEA. V gave up 4 bases and J gave up 3 bases; unmatched junction bases: 4. In DNA, the CDR3 is TGCAGCGTTGGCCCGGGACAGGGGGCCAATCAGCCCCAGCATTTT. It specifies CSVGPGQGANQPQHF. The full variable domain, completed using reference TRBV29-1 and TRBJ1-5, is SAVISQKPSRDICQRGTSLTIQCQVDSQVTMMFWYRQQPGQSLTLIATANQGSEATYESGFVIDKFPISRPNLTFSTLTVSNMSPEDSSIYLCSVGPGQGANQPQHFGDGTRLSIL.

CDR3 in DNA: TGTGCCAGCAGCCGGCTAGCGGTAGAGACCCAGTACTTC. Residues: CASSRLAVETQYF. This chain joins TRBV14 and TRBJ2-5; 7 nucleotides agree with TRBD2. The CDR3 is 13 amino acids. With V trimmed by 4 bases and J by 4 bases, 3 bases remained unmatched. The germline V gene encodes CDR1 SGHDN and CDR2 FVKESK. Drawing the rest from reference TRBV14 and TRBJ2-5, the complete variable domain is EAGVTQFPSHSVIEKGQTVTLRCDPISGHDNLYWYRRVMGKEIKFLLHFVKESKQDESGMPNNRFLAERTGGTYSTLKVQPAELEDSGVYFCASSRLAVETQYFGPGTRLLVL.

For this clonotype: One end of the junction is discordant with germline, which a read error may explain. This chain connects TRBV20-1 to TRBJ2-5; 7 nucleotides agree with TRBD1. Germline-derived CDR1 and CDR2 are DFQATT and SNEGSKA (reference sequence). The CDR3 runs to 13 residues. The CDR3: CSAIDREQETQHF. DNA for the CDR3: TGCAGTGCCATCGACAGGGAGCAAGAGACCCAGCACTTC.

The rearrangement uses TRBV6-2 or TRBV6-3 and TRBJ2-7; D unresolved. V was trimmed by 8 bases and J by 5 bases, leaving 10 bases between them. The CDR3 contains 11 residues. Germline V gene sequence: CDR1 MNHEY, CDR2 SVGEGT. This chain's CDR3 is CASHRGDEQYF. The CDR3 region has the DNA TGTGCCAGCCATAGAGGCGACGAGCAGTACTTC.

This chain uses TRBV9 with TRBJ1-6, with D tentatively TRBD1 (6 bases). Germline loops: CDR1 SGDLS, CDR2 YYNGEE. This CDR3 is built from 13 residues. Trimming left V 3 bases short and J 13 bases short, with 14 bases between. CDR3 amino acids: CASSADRLSPLHF. CDR3 nucleotide sequence: TGTGCCAGCAGCGCCGACAGGTTATCGCCCCTCCACTTT.

The chain couples TRBV18 to TRBJ2-1; D gene uncertain. The length of the CDR3 is 14 residues. V was pared by 4 bases and J by 7 bases, with 14 bases between. CDR1 KGHSH and CDR2 LQKENI come from the germline V gene. Here the CDR3 reads CASSLLLDGNEQFF. CDR3 DNA sequence: TGTGCCAGCTCACTTCTACTGGACGGGAATGAGCAGTTCTTC.

This clonotype was seen once. The DNA of the CDR3 is TGTGCCAGCAGCCAAGATGGGGGAGGAGCTGAAGCTTTCTTT. It specifies CASSQDGGGAEAFF. The chain couples TRBV3-1 to TRBJ1-1; tentative D call: TRBD1 (5 bases). The CDR3 contains 14 residues. The V gene's germline CDR1 is LGHDT and CDR2 YNNKEL (reference sequence). V lost 0 bases and J lost 6, with 11 bases in between.

This chain uses TRBV4-1 with TRBJ1-5; 8 bases line up with TRBD1. V was pared by 4 bases and J by 8 bases, with 16 bases of the junction left unmatched. CDR1 and CDR2 (germline): MGHRA, YSYEKL. The CDR3 runs 17 residues. In nucleotides, the CDR3 is TGCGCCAGCAGCCCTCTCTTTGGCAGGGGGCCCGGGGAGCCCCAGCATTTT. This sequence encodes CASSPLFGRGPGEPQHF.

The chain combines TRBV30 with TRBJ1-5; tentatively, D is TRBD1 (6 bases). CDR3 length equals 14 residues. The V end was cut by 0 bases, the J end by 4 bases, with 10 bases between. Germline V gene lookup returns CDR1 GTSNPN and CDR2 SVGIG (reference sequence). The CDR3: CAWSVLTGNQPQHF. The DNA of the CDR3 is TGTGCCTGGAGTGTATTAACAGGGAATCAGCCCCAGCATTTT.

The genes are TRBV30 and TRBJ2-5, with 14 bases fitting TRBD2. CDR1 and CDR2 (germline): GTSNPN, SVGIG (reference sequence). J lost 4 bases, V lost 0 bases, and 1 base had no gene match. There are 15 residues in the CDR3. The CDR3 DNA sequence: TGTGCCTGGAGTGTGACTAGCGGGAGGGCAGAGACCCAGTACTTC. Its protein is CAWSVTSGRAETQYF.

The chain links TRBV3-1 to TRBJ2-7; D assignment may be TRBD1 or TRBD2 (6 bases each). The V gene's germline CDR1 is LGHDT and CDR2 YNNKEL (reference sequence). V lost 3 bases to trimming and J lost 2 bases, with 11 bases between them. CDR3 length: 14 amino acids. CDR3 amino acids: CASSQQGRPYEQYV. CDR3 coding DNA: TGTGCCAGCAGCCAGCAGGGGAGGCCCTACGAGCAGTACGTC.

The table lists this clonotype with a count of one. This chain joins TRBV4-3 and TRBJ2-7; D might be TRBD1 (6 bases). The CDR3 totals 15 residues. Germline V gives CDR1 LGHNA, CDR2 YSLEER. Deletions cut 0 bases from V and 3 bases from J, with 12 bases between. CDR3 residues: CASSQDLQGHYEQYF. The DNA for the CDR3 is TGCGCCAGCAGCCAAGACTTACAGGGACACTACGAGCAGTACTTC.

The count of this clonotype is one. The chain is built from TRBV3-1 and TRBJ1-6; perhaps TRBD1 as D (5 bases). The CDR3 contains 15 residues. CDR1 and CDR2 from the germline V gene are LGHDT and YNNKEL (reference sequence). V lost 6 bases and J lost 5, with 14 bases in between. The CDR3 protein is CASRITGRNNSPLHF. The CDR3, as DNA: TGTGCCAGCAGAATAACGGGACGGAATAATTCACCCCTCCACTTT.

The CDR3 region has the DNA TGCAGCGTCGTTCTAGCGGGAGTCTCAGATACGCAGTATTTT. Its protein is CSVVLAGVSDTQYF. The rearrangement links TRBV29-1 to TRBJ2-3; 10 bases match TRBD2. The CDR3 runs to 14 residues. CDR1 SQVTM and CDR2 ANQGSEA come from the germline V gene. V gave up 6 bases and J gave up 4 bases; unmatched junction bases: 7.

This sequence joins TRBV19 and TRBJ1-5; D is undetermined. CDR3 size: 12 residues. CDR1 and CDR2 from the germline V gene are LNHDA and SQIVND (reference sequence). Trimming took off 6 bases at V and 1 base at J, with 4 bases between the two ends. The CDR3 region is CASRKSNQPQHF. The DNA of the CDR3 is TGTGCCAGTAGGAAAAGCAATCAGCCCCAGCATTTT.

V and J are TRBV12-3 or TRBV12-4 and TRBJ2-3, with D possibly matching TRBD2 (5 bases). The CDR3 has 14 amino acids. Deletions cut 3 bases from V and 8 bases from J, with 15 bases between. CDR3 in amino acids: CASSFRQSAGTQYF. CDR3 sequence (DNA): TGTGCCAGCAGTTTTCGGCAGAGTGCGGGTACGCAGTATTTT.

The chain uses TRBV3-1 and TRBJ2-3, with 9 bases that match TRBD1. CDR3 size: 16 residues. With V trimmed by 3 bases and J by 2 bases, 6 bases remained unmatched. The V gene's germline CDR1 is LGHDT and CDR2 YNNKEL (reference sequence). Here the CDR3 DNA reads TGTGCCAGCAGCCAGGGGACAGGGTATAACACAGATACGCAGTATTTT. This gives the protein CASSQGTGYNTDTQYF.

This chain connects TRBV9 to TRBJ1-2; D is possibly TRBD1 (5 bases). Germline values: CDR1 SGDLS, CDR2 YYNGEE. V dropped 0 bases and J dropped 4 bases, with 7 bases sitting between them. CDR3 length: 13 residues. The CDR3 reads CASSVDQGYGYTF. The CDR3 region has the DNA TGTGCCAGCAGCGTAGACCAGGGCTATGGCTACACCTTC.

The gene calls are TRBV30 and TRBJ2-5; 12 bases line up with TRBD1. Germline-derived CDR1 and CDR2 are GTSNPN and SVGIG (reference sequence). This CDR3 is built from 14 residues. Trimming at V came to 3 bases and at J to 4 bases, leaving 3 bases not matched to a gene. DNA of the CDR3: TGTGCCTGGAGGGGACAGGGGGCTCGAGAGACCCAGTACTTC. Its translation: CAWRGQGARETQYF.

This clonotype was counted a single time. The rearrangement links TRBV20-1 to TRBJ2-5; D perhaps matches TRBD2 (5 bases). This CDR3 has 13 amino acids. The V end was cut by 1 base, the J end by 5 bases, with 11 bases between. Germline V lookup: CDR1 DFQATT, CDR2 SNEGSKA (reference sequence). The CDR3: CSARAGISETQYF. In nucleotides, the CDR3 is TGCAGTGCTAGAGCGGGGATATCCGAGACCCAGTACTTC.

This clonotype was found once. The chain is built from TRBV30 and TRBJ2-3; 8 nucleotides align to TRBD2. The CDR3 has 12 amino acids. With 5 bases clipped from V and 4 bases from J, the junction kept 2 bases outside the gene matches. Per the germline V gene, CDR1 is GTSNPN and CDR2 is SVGIG (reference sequence). This chain's CDR3 is CAWGAGADTQYF. CDR3 DNA: TGTGCCTGGGGAGCGGGAGCAGATACGCAGTATTTT.

This chain links TRBV20-1 with TRBJ1-4; D is ambiguous. CDR3 length equals 13 residues. Per the germline V gene, CDR1 is DFQATT and CDR2 is SNEGSKA (reference sequence). Trimming took 5 bases from V and 2 from J, leaving 9 bases between them. CDR3 sequence: CSAGVRTNEKLFF. The CDR3 nucleotides are TGCAGTGCTGGGGTACGGACTAATGAAAAACTGTTTTTT.

This chain joins TRBV5-6 and TRBJ1-6; D gene uncertain. The V end was cut by 4 bases, the J end by 0 bases, with 8 bases between. Germline V lookup: CDR1 SGHDT, CDR2 YYEEEE. The CDR3 is made up of 15 amino acids. In DNA form, the CDR3 reads TGTGCCAGCAGCCGGAGGGCCTCCTATAATTCACCCCTCCACTTT. It specifies CASSRRASYNSPLHF.

The gene calls are TRBV29-1 and TRBJ1-1, with D uncertain. CDR1 SQVTM and CDR2 ANQGSEA come from the germline V gene. CDR3 length: 13 residues. Trimming shortened V by 0 bases and J by 0 bases, and 5 bases separated the two germline ends. The DNA for the CDR3 is TGCAGCGTTGAAGATCCGTTGAACACTGAAGCTTTCTTT. Encoded protein: CSVEDPLNTEAFF.

The genes are TRBV20-1 and TRBJ2-5; 8 positions match TRBD1. The CDR3 is made up of 14 amino acids. Trimming took 3 bases from V and 0 from J; bases not matched to a gene: 3. Germline assignment: CDR1 DFQATT and CDR2 SNEGSKA (reference sequence). The CDR3 region is CSASNRGYQETQYF. In DNA, the CDR3 is TGCAGTGCTAGTAACAGGGGGTACCAAGAGACCCAGTACTTC.

This rearrangement joins TRBV12-3 or TRBV12-4 to TRBJ1-5, with D maybe TRBD1 (5 bases). The CDR3 loop spans 16 amino acids. The V end lost 6 bases, the J end lost 2 bases, and 17 bases lay between the germline ends. The chain's CDR3 is CASSTGPRMGNQPQHF. The CDR3 DNA is TGTGCCAGCAGCACGGGACCACGGATGGGCAATCAGCCCCAGCATTTT.

The genes are TRBV3-1 and TRBJ1-3, with unresolved D. Trimming took 1 base from V and 3 from J, leaving 10 bases between them. The length of the CDR3 is 15 residues. The germline CDR1 and CDR2 sequences are LGHDT and YNNKEL (reference sequence). CDR3 coding DNA: TGTGCCAGCAGCCAAGTGCTCGTCGGTGGAAACACCATATATTTT. It codes for CASSQVLVGGNTIYF. Full variable domain (missing parts from reference TRBV3-1 and TRBJ1-3): DTAVSQTPKYLVTQMGNDKSIKCEQNLGHDTMYWYKQDSKKFLKIMFSYNNKELIINETVPNRFSPKSPDKAHLNLHINSLELGDSAVYFCASSQVLVGGNTIYFGEGSWLTVV.

The J gene is TRBJ2-1, the V gene TRBV27; no clear D gene. This CDR3 has 13 residues. Trimming removed 2 bases from V and 9 bases from J, with 11 bases in between. CDR1 is MNHEY, CDR2 SMNVEV, per germline (reference sequence). The CDR3 protein is CASSLESWAEQFF. The CDR3 nucleotides are TGTGCCAGCAGTTTAGAAAGCTGGGCTGAGCAGTTCTTC.

The gene calls are TRBV11-2 and TRBJ2-7; 8 positions match TRBD1. The germline V gene has CDR1 SGHAT and CDR2 FQNNGV. J lost 0 bases, V lost 5 bases, and 6 bases had no gene match. CDR3 length: 15 amino acids. CDR3 region: CASSARQGSSYEQYV. CDR3 DNA: TGTGCCAGCAGCGCCCGACAGGGGAGCTCCTACGAGCAGTACGTC.